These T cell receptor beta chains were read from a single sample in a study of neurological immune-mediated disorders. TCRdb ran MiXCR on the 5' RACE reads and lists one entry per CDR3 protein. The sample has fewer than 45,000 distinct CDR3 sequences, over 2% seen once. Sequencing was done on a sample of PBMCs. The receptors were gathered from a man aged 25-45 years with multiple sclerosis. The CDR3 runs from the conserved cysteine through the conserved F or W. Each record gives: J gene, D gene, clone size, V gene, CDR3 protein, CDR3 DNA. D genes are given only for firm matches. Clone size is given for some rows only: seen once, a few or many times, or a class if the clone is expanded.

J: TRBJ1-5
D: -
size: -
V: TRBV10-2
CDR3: CASSELGRRDQPQHF
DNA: TGCGCCAGCAGTGAGTTAGGGCGAAGAGATCAGCCCCAGCATTTT

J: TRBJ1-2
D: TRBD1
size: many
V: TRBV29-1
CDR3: CSVEESRDRVDGGYTF
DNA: TGCAGCGTTGAAGAGTCCCGGGACAGGGTTGACGGCGGCTACACCTTC

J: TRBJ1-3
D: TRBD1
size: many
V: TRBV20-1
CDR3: CSAPARQGAPLKSGNTIYF
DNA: TGCAGTGCTCCAGCCAGGCAGGGGGCCCCCCTGAAATCTGGAAACACCATATATTTT

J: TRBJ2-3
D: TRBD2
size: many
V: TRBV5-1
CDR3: CASSPTSGSTDTQYF
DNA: TGCGCCAGCAGCCCTACTAGCGGGAGCACAGATACGCAGTATTTT

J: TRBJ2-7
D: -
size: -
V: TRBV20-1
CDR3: CSLLEEGVRREQYF
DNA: TGCAGTCTATTAGAGGAGGGAGTACGTAGGGAGCAGTACTTC

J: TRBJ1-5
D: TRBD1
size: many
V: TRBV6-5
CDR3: CASRETGGFNQPQHF
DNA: TGTGCCAGCAGGGAGACAGGGGGCTTCAATCAGCCCCAGCATTTT

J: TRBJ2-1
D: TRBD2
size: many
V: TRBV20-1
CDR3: CSAIPGLAGYNEQFF
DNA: TGCAGTGCTATCCCGGGCCTAGCGGGATACAATGAGCAGTTCTTC

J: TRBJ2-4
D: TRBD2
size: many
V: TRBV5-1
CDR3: CASSPTAGGDIQYF
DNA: TGCGCCAGCAGCCCCACCGCGGGGGGTGACATTCAGTACTTC

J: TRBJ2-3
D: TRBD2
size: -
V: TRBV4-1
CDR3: CASSPPTSGGVKTATDKQYF
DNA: TGCGCCAGCAGCCCGCCGACTAGCGGGGGTGTTAAGACAGCCACAGATAAGCAGTATTTT

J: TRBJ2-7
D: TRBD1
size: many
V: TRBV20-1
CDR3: CSARGSRDRGEQYF
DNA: TGCAGTGCCAGAGGAAGCAGGGACAGGGGCGAGCAGTACTTC

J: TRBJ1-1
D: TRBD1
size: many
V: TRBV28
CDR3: CASSLFGTVNTEAFF
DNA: TGTGCCAGCAGTTTATTCGGGACAGTGAACACTGAAGCTTTCTTT

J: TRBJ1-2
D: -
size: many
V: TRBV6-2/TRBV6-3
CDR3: CASSSGATGYTF
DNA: TGTGCCAGCAGTTCTGGGGCGACTGGCTACACCTTC

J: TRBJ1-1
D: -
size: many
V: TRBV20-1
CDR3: CSAPGRMGTEAFF
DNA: TGCAGTGCCCCCGGACGGATGGGGACTGAAGCTTTCTTT

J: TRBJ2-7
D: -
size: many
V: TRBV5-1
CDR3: CASSLEGDYEQYF
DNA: TGCGCCAGCAGCTTGGAAGGAGACTACGAGCAGTACTTC

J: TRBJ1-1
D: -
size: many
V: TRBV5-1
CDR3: CASSSRTRQVTEAFF
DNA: TGCGCCAGCAGCTCCAGGACCCGTCAGGTTACTGAAGCTTTCTTT

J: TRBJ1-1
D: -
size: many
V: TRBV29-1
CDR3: CSVDVGGMNTEAFF
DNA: TGCAGCGTTGATGTAGGGGGTATGAACACTGAAGCTTTCTTT

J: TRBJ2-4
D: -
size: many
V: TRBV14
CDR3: CASSLGGAKNIQYF
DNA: TGTGCCAGCAGCCTAGGGGGGGCCAAAAACATTCAGTACTTC

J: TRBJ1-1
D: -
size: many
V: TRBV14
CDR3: CASSQLGLNTEAFF
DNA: TGTGCCAGCAGCCAGCTAGGGCTGAACACTGAAGCTTTCTTT

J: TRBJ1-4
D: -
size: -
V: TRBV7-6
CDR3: CASSLQGTPATNEKLFF
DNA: TGTGCCAGCAGCTTACAGGGGACCCCAGCAACTAATGAAAAACTGTTTTTT

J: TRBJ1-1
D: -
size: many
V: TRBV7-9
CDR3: CASSSGQLNTEAFF
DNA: TGTGCCAGCAGCTCCGGACAGCTGAACACTGAAGCTTTCTTT

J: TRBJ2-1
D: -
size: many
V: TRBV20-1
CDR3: CSARVGGKDEQFF
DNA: TGCAGTGCTAGAGTTGGGGGGAAGGATGAGCAGTTCTTC

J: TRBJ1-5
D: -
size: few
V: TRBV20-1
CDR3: CSAWSSGWGNQPQHF
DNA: TGCAGTGCTTGGAGTTCAGGGTGGGGCAATCAGCCCCAGCATTTT

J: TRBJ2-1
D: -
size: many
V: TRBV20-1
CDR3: CSASGGRVEQFF
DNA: TGCAGTGCTAGTGGAGGGAGAGTTGAGCAGTTCTTC

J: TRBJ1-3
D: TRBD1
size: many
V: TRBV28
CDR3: CASRQQGTGTGNTIYF
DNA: TGTGCCAGCAGGCAACAAGGGACAGGCACTGGAAACACCATATATTTT

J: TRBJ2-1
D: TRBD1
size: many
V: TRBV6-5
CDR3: CATQRGGQSGNEQFF
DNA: TGTGCCACCCAACGAGGGGGACAGTCAGGGAATGAGCAGTTCTTC

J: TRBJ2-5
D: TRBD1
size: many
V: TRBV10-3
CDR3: CAIRQGQGKETQYF
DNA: TGTGCCATCCGGCAGGGACAGGGGAAAGAGACCCAGTACTTC

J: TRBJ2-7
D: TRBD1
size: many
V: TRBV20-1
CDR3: CSAVPGQGTYYEQYF
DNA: TGCAGTGCGGTCCCGGGACAGGGGACCTACTACGAGCAGTACTTC

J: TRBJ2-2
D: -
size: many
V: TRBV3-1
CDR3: CASSQAMTSGNTGELFF
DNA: TGTGCCAGCAGCCAAGCGATGACTAGTGGAAACACCGGGGAGCTGTTTTTT

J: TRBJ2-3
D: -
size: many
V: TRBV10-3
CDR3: CAIEGDGRTDTQYF
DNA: TGTGCCATTGAGGGGGACGGCCGCACAGATACGCAGTATTTT

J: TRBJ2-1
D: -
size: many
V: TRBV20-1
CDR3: CSARPQGNEQFF
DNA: TGCAGTGCTAGACCCCAAGGGAATGAGCAGTTCTTC

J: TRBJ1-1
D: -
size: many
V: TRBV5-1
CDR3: CASSLVAGKNTEAFF
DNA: TGCGCCAGCAGCTTGGTAGCGGGAAAGAACACTGAAGCTTTCTTT

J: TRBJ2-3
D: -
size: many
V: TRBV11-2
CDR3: CASSLEGLRTDTQYF
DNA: TGTGCCAGCAGCTTAGAGGGACTGCGCACAGATACGCAGTATTTT

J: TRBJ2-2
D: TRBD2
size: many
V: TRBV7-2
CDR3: CASTPPGGGVRELFF
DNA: TGTGCCAGCACGCCCCCGGGGGGGGGCGTGAGGGAGCTGTTTTTT

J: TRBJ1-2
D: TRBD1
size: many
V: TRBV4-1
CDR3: CASSPDGQGRYYGYTF
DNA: TGCGCCAGCAGCCCTGACGGACAGGGTCGCTACTATGGCTACACCTTC

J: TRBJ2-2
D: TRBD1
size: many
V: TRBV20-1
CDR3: CSASTGQGGELFF
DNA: TGCAGTGCTAGTACGGGACAGGGGGGGGAGCTGTTTTTT

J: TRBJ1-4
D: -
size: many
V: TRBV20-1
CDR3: CSALHGGTNEKLFF
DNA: TGCAGTGCTCTACACGGGGGAACTAATGAAAAACTGTTTTTT

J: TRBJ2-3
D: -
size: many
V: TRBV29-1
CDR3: CSVSGDYSTDTQYF
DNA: TGCAGCGTCTCAGGGGACTACTCCACAGATACGCAGTATTTT

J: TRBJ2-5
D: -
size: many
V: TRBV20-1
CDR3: CRPSGAGFMAQYF
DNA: TGCAGACCGTCGGGGGCCGGGTTTATGGCCCAGTACTTC

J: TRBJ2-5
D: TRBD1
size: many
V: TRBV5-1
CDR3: CASSHGQGETQYF
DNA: TGCGCCAGCAGCCACGGACAGGGAGAGACCCAGTACTTC

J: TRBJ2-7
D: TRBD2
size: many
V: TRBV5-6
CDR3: CASSPAGAYEQYF
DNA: TGTGCCAGCAGCCCCGCGGGGGCCTACGAGCAGTACTTC

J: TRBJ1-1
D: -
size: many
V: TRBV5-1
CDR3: CASSLQGNTEAFF
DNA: TGCGCCAGCAGCTTGCAGGGGAACACTGAAGCTTTCTTT

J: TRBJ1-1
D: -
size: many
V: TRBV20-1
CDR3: CSAFLGGQNTEAFF
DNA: TGCAGTGCTTTCCTTGGGGGACAGAACACTGAAGCTTTCTTT

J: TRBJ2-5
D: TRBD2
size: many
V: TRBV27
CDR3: CASSRGLAGVETQYF
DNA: TGTGCCAGCAGCAGGGGACTAGCGGGAGTCGAGACCCAGTACTTC

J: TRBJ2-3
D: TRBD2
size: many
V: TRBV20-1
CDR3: CSARDLAGGHTQYF
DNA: TGCAGTGCTAGAGATCTAGCGGGAGGGCATACGCAGTATTTT

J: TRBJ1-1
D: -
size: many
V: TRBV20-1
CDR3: CSSSPGGKDTEAFF
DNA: TGCAGCTCCTCGCCGGGGGGGAAGGACACTGAAGCTTTCTTT

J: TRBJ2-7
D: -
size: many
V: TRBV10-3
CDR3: CAISEISQAKSSYEQYF
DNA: TGTGCCATCAGTGAGATTTCGCAGGCGAAGAGCTCCTACGAGCAGTACTTC

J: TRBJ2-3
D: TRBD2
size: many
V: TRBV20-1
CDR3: CSASGGAEDTQYF
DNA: TGCAGTGCTAGCGGGGGGGCCGAAGATACGCAGTATTTT

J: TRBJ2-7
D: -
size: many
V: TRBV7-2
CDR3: CASSLAGAGYEQYF
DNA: TGTGCCAGCAGCTTAGCCGGGGCGGGCTACGAGCAGTACTTC

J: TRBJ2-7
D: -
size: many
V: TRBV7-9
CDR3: CASSLSRYRAGQNSYEQYF
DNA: TGTGCCAGCAGCTTAAGTCGGTATCGGGCAGGGCAAAACTCCTACGAGCAGTACTTC

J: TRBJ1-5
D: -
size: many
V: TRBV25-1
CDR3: CASSQDPEGNQPQHF
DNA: TGTGCCAGCAGTCAGGACCCAGAAGGCAATCAGCCCCAGCATTTT

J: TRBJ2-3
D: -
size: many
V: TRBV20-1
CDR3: CSAPDGAVDTQYF
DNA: TGCAGTGCCCCGGATGGGGCGGTAGATACGCAGTATTTT

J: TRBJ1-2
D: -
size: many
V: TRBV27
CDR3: CASSLVGSALNYGYTF
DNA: TGTGCCAGCAGTTTGGTTGGCAGTGCCCTCAACTATGGCTACACCTTC

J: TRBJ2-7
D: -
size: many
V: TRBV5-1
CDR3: CASSSKGPDEQYF
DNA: TGCGCCAGCAGCTCTAAAGGGCCGGACGAGCAGTACTTC